The following is a T cell receptor beta chain sequence with its context. Germline CDR1 SGHNT, CDR2 YYREEE (reference sequence). Trimming took 4 bases from V and 6 from J; bases not matched to a gene: 14. This CDR3 region has 17 residues. The data belong to a study of blood T cell repertoires in COVID-19. The data were produced by immunoSEQ multiplex PCR, yet TCRdb's version contains in-frame clones alone and is incomplete. The sample consists of hundreds of thousands of clones, roughly 85% of them appearing once. The Seattle site enrolled patients during active infection and followed them longitudinally.

The chain has TRBV5-4 and TRBJ2-2; 8 nucleotides match TRBD2. This sequence originates from a man aged 50 to 60 with COVID-19, enrolled during active disease. Sequenced input: peripheral blood. CDR3 residues: CASSQLAGGVLSGELFF. The CDR3 nucleotides read TGTGCCAGCAGCCAACTTGCGGGGGGCGTACTCTCCGGGGAGCTGTTTTTT. Looking up the rest from reference TRBV5-4 and TRBJ2-2 gives the full variable domain: ETGVTQSPTHLIKTRGQQVTLRCSSQSGHNTVSWYQQALGQGPQFIFQYYREEENGRGNFPPRFSGLQFPNYSSELNVNALELDDSALYLCASSQLAGGVLSGELFFGEGSRLTVL.